These T cell receptor beta chains were read from a single sample in a study of T cell repertoires in cytomegalovirus infection. One entry per CDR3 protein results from TCRdb running MiXCR on the reads. The profile shows hundreds of thousands of distinct CDR3 sequences, roughly a third of them singletons. The sample taken for sequencing was PBMCs. The receptors shown here come from a human donor in good health (CMV status not recorded). Some clones in this sample may be carry-over from other donors' samples. The CDR3 runs from the conserved cysteine through the conserved F or W. A D gene is named only where the DNA matches it firmly. Clone size is shown for a subset of rows, as once, few, many or a class of expanded clone.

d_call clone_size j_call v_call cdr3_aa cdr3_nt
TRBD1 . TRBJ1-5 TRBV2 CASSGSDRGGSNQPQHF TGTGCCAGCAGTGGATCGGACAGGGGAGGTAGCAATCAGCCCCAGCATTTT
TRBD1 . TRBJ2-7 TRBV20-1 CSARDRGNWEQYF TGCAGTGCTCGGGACAGGGGTAATTGGGAGCAGTACTTC
. . TRBJ1-1 TRBV28 CASSLLTGRNTEAFF TGTGCCAGCAGTTTATTGACGGGGAGAAACACTGAAGCTTTCTTT
TRBD1 many TRBJ1-2 TRBV28 CASSSPNNRGQGYGYTF TGTGCCAGCAGTTCCCCTAACAACAGGGGCCAGGGCTATGGCTACACCTTC
. . TRBJ2-7 TRBV5-1 CASSLTGASRDEQYF TGCGCCAGCAGCTTGACGGGAGCCAGTAGGGACGAGCAGTACTTC
. few TRBJ2-7 TRBV28 CASSLSQYEQYF TGTGCCAGCAGTCTAAGCCAGTACGAGCAGTACTTC
. many TRBJ2-7 TRBV7-2 CASSLSGTLYEQYF TGTGCCAGCAGCTTATCTGGGACCCTCTACGAGCAGTACTTC
TRBD1 . TRBJ1-1 TRBV28 CASRDRVPPEAFF TGTGCCAGCAGAGACAGGGTTCCCCCTGAAGCTTTCTTT
TRBD1 . TRBJ2-7 TRBV7-8 CASRSVRGSSYEQSF TGTGCCAGCAGATCGGTCAGGGGGAGCTCCTACGAGCAGTCATTC
. few TRBJ1-4 TRBV7-9 CASSGREGGYNEKLFF TGTGCCAGCAGCGGACGAGAAGGAGGCTATAATGAAAAACTGTTTTTT
. . TRBJ1-6 TRBV9 CASSISGLDSPLHF TGTGCCAGCAGCATCAGTGGTCTTGATTCACCCCTCCACTTT
. . TRBJ1-6 TRBV7-9 CASSFQTPNSPLHF TGTGCCAGCAGCTTCCAAACACCTAATTCACCCCTCCACTTT
. few TRBJ2-3 TRBV12-3/TRBV12-4 CASSLTIDTQYF TGTGCCAGCAGTTTAACTATCGATACGCAGTATTTT
. once TRBJ2-6 TRBV6-5 CASSYGEASSGANVLTF TGTGCCAGCAGTTACGGGGAGGCAAGCTCTGGGGCCAACGTCCTGACTTTC
. . TRBJ1-2 TRBV6-5 CASIGPRGINYGYTF TGTGCCAGCATCGGCCCCCGGGGGATTAACTATGGCTACACCTTC
TRBD1 . TRBJ2-2 TRBV6-1 CASSSGQGVSGELFF TGTGCCAGCAGTTCGGGACAGGGTGTATCCGGGGAGCTGTTTTTT
. many TRBJ1-1 TRBV7-2 CASTRDRFVTEAFF TGTGCCAGCACCCGAGACAGATTTGTTACTGAAGCTTTCTTT
. few TRBJ2-7 TRBV6-5 CASSYSAGEFAYEQYF TGTGCCAGCAGTTACTCGGCAGGGGAGTTCGCCTACGAGCAGTACTTC
TRBD1 few TRBJ1-4 TRBV4-2 CASSQGFLGTGGGNEKLFF TGTGCCAGCAGCCAAGGCTTCCTCGGGACAGGTGGGGGTAATGAAAAACTGTTTTTT
. few TRBJ1-3 TRBV7-9 CASRYRSDDFGNTIYF TGTGCCAGCAGGTATCGGTCGGACGACTTTGGAAACACCATATATTTT
TRBD1 . TRBJ1-4 TRBV11-2 CASSYGTGQEKLFF TGTGCCAGCAGTTACGGGACAGGGCAGGAAAAACTGTTTTTT
TRBD1 . TRBJ1-1 TRBV6-5 CASSNRGPSPNTEAFF TGTGCCAGCAGTAACAGGGGGCCCTCCCCCAACACTGAAGCTTTCTTT
. few TRBJ2-3 TRBV10-3 CAISALGSTDTQYF TGTGCCATCAGTGCCCTGGGTAGCACAGATACGCAGTATTTT
. few TRBJ2-5 TRBV11-1 CASSLGSTQETQYF TGTGCCAGCAGCTTAGGGTCCACACAAGAGACCCAGTACTTC
TRBD2 . TRBJ2-5 TRBV11-2 CASSPRDYLGAQYF TGTGCCAGCAGCCCCCGGGACTACCTAGGGGCCCAGTACTTC
TRBD1 . TRBJ2-3 TRBV5-4 CASSDRDRADTQYF TGTGCCAGCAGCGACCGGGACAGAGCAGATACGCAGTATTTT
TRBD1 many TRBJ2-2 TRBV27 CASSTGQGVSTGELFF TGTGCCAGCAGTACCGGACAGGGGGTCAGCACCGGGGAGCTGTTTTTT
. . TRBJ2-3 TRBV28 CASSLVLFTQYF TGTGCCAGCAGTTTAGTGTTGTTTACGCAGTATTTT
TRBD1 . TRBJ1-1 TRBV19 CASTYRGGTEAFF TGTGCCAGTACCTACAGGGGAGGCACTGAAGCTTTCTTT
TRBD1 few TRBJ1-1 TRBV24-1 CATSDRGQGGVEAFF TGTGCCACCAGTGACCGGGGACAGGGGGGCGTTGAAGCTTTCTTT
. few TRBJ1-1 TRBV7-9 CASRISGVSTEAFF TGTGCCAGCAGGATTTCAGGGGTAAGCACTGAAGCTTTCTTT
. . TRBJ2-3 TRBV11-2 CASSLILHTDTQYF TGTGCCAGCAGCTTGATACTACACACAGATACGCAGTATTTT
TRBD2 . TRBJ2-7 TRBV11-2 CASSLGSGASYEQYF TGTGCCAGCAGCTTAGGTAGCGGGGCATCCTACGAGCAGTACTTC
. . TRBJ1-5 TRBV11-2 CASSSGLQPQHF TGTGCCAGCAGCTCGGGACTCCAGCCCCAGCATTTT
TRBD1 . TRBJ1-1 TRBV11-2 CAIGQANTEAFF TGTGCCATCGGACAGGCGAACACTGAAGCTTTCTTT
TRBD1 few TRBJ2-2 TRBV5-1 CASSSTGQGNTGELFF TGCGCCAGCAGCTCGACCGGACAGGGGAACACCGGGGAGCTGTTTTTT
. . TRBJ1-1 TRBV19 CASNLRTANTEAFF TGTGCCAGTAACCTACGAACAGCGAACACTGAAGCTTTCTTT
TRBD1 many TRBJ1-2 TRBV7-2 CASSSQATGGYYGYTF TGTGCCAGCAGCTCACAAGCGACAGGGGGTTACTATGGCTACACCTTC
. . TRBJ2-7 TRBV12-3/TRBV12-4 CASSLGRPGAYEQYF TGTGCCAGCAGTTTAGGGCGACCCGGGGCCTACGAGCAGTACTTC
TRBD2 few TRBJ2-2 TRBV12-3/TRBV12-4 CASSLRTSGTVAGELFF TGTGCCAGCAGTCTGCGGACTAGCGGGACGGTGGCCGGGGAGCTGTTTTTT
. . TRBJ1-3 TRBV20-1 CSARGGNTIYF TGCAGTGCTAGGGGAGGAAACACCATATATTTT
. . TRBJ1-6 TRBV7-9 CASSLGSRGSYNSPLHF TGTGCCAGCAGCTTAGGGTCCAGGGGAAGCTATAATTCACCCCTCCACTTT
. once TRBJ1-4 TRBV15 CSPSSGATNEKLFF TGTTCCCCCAGCAGTGGGGCAACTAATGAAAAACTGTTTTTT
TRBD2 . TRBJ2-5 TRBV7-9 CASSLVLAGGRFLYF TGTGCCAGCAGCTTAGTACTAGCGGGAGGAAGATTTCTGTACTTC
. few TRBJ1-1 TRBV20-1 CSAHFNTEAFF TGCAGTGCACACTTTAACACTGAAGCTTTCTTT
. few TRBJ1-1 TRBV4-1 CASSLLGSFRGAEAFF TGCGCCAGCAGCTTACTCGGTTCTTTCAGGGGAGCCGAAGCTTTCTTT
. . TRBJ1-5 TRBV19 CASSSPGRQPQHF TGTGCCAGTAGTAGTCCAGGGCGGCAGCCCCAGCATTTT
. . TRBJ1-5 TRBV7-2 CASSLERGKPQHF TGTGCCAGCAGCTTAGAGCGGGGAAAGCCCCAGCATTTT
. few TRBJ2-1 TRBV6-1 CASSGRLSSYNEQFF TGTGCCAGCAGTGGGCGGCTGAGCTCCTACAATGAGCAGTTCTTC
TRBD1 . TRBJ1-5 TRBV2 CASSASGTGAQPQHF TGTGCCAGCAGTGCATCCGGGACAGGGGCCCAGCCCCAGCATTTT
. few TRBJ1-5 TRBV7-9 CASSKQTGAGGNQPQHF TGTGCCAGCAGCAAGCAGACAGGCGCAGGTGGGAATCAGCCCCAGCATTTT
. few TRBJ2-1 TRBV7-2 CASSLGVSTGYNEQFF TGTGCCAGCAGCCTCGGGGTATCGACGGGCTACAATGAGCAGTTCTTC
. . TRBJ2-3 TRBV13 CASSPRGSRGATDTQYF TGTGCCAGCAGCCCCCGGGGTAGCCGGGGGGCCACAGATACGCAGTATTTT
. few TRBJ2-1 TRBV24-1 CATSDSRHPQGEQFF TGTGCCACCAGTGATAGCCGACACCCTCAGGGTGAGCAGTTCTTC
. . TRBJ1-5 TRBV12-3/TRBV12-4 CASSLSAPQHF TGTGCCAGCAGTTTATCGGCGCCCCAGCATTTT